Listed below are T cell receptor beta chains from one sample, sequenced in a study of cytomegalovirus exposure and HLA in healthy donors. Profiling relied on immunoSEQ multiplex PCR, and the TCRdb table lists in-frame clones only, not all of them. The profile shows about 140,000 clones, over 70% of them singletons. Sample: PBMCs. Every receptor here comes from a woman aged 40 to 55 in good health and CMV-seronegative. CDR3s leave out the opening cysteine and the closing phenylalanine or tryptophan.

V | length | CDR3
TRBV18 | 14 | ASSLDRPGQPTEAF
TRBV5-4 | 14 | ASSLDSRYSGNTIY
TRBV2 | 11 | ASLPGVPVGYT
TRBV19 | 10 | ASRSQGPEAF
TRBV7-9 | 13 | ASSASWRMDTEAF
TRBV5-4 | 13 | ASSLGQLLNTEAF
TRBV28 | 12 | ASSFNGVGNTIY
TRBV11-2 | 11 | ASSLAPTYEQY
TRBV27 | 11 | ATHRGGGYEQY
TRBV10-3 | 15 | AISESARSGSWHEQY
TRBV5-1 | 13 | ASSHGGDNSYEQY
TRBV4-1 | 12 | ASSQFHKNYGYT
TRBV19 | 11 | ASSLQGIQPQH
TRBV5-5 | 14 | ASSLGTGTMNTEAF
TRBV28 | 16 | ASSFHPGTSGAIDTQY
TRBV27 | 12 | ASSLTGGDQPQH
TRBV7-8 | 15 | ASSPVGGPPSGNTIY
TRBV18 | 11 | ASFTGGETEAF
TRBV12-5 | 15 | ASGLRFWGREGETQY
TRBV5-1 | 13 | ASSDYRGRRSEQY
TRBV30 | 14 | AWRGQGEHHANTIY
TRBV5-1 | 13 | ASSIDSSSYNEQF
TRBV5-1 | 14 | ASSVAVGPTNEKLF
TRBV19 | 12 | ASMTGTTGNTIY
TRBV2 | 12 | ASTLIPRTGELF
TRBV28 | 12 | ASSHGTANYGYT
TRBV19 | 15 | ASSIAPRGRSDTEAF
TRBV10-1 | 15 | ASSESIGPGAGGELF
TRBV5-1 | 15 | ASSLGLAGGLGREQF
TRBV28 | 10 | ASSYREYGYT